These 22 T cell receptor beta chains came from one sample sequenced in a study of multiple sclerosis patients with progressive multifocal leukoencephalopathy. Time point specified: before natalizumab initiation. Libraries were prepared by immunoSEQ multiplex PCR; TCRdb keeps only in-frame clonotypes and omits some of them. The sample consists of around 30,000 clones, about 89% of them appearing once. Input material: PBMCs. These receptors came from a human donor with multiple sclerosis.

The chain joins TRBV6-1 to TRBJ2-1; D might be TRBD1 (5 bases). Trimming cost V 5 bases and J 6 bases, with 14 bases left between them. The germline gives CDR1 MNHNS, CDR2 SASEGT. This CDR3 is 14 amino acids long. The CDR3 loop is CASSPYQTVNEQFF. DNA for the CDR3: TGTGCCAGCAGTCCATATCAGACAGTCAATGAGCAGTTCTTC.

CDR3 nucleotides: TGTGCCAGCAGCGTAGGGGCTAGCAGCTCCTACGAGCAGTACTTC. Translated, it gives CASSVGASSSYEQYF. This chain joins TRBV9 and TRBJ2-7; a weak D match, TRBD2 (5 bases). Trimming removed 0 bases from V and 0 bases from J, with 10 bases in between. This CDR3 spans 15 amino acids. Germline assignment: CDR1 SGDLS and CDR2 YYNGEE.

The count of this clone is one. The CDR3: CASSSPGRSSRETQYF. DNA of the CDR3: TGTGCCAGCAGTTCACCGGGACGGTCCTCCAGGGAGACCCAGTACTTC. V and J are TRBV6-5 and TRBJ2-5; TRBD1 or TRBD2 may be the D gene (5 bases each). Germline V CDR1 and CDR2: MNHEY, SVGAGI. The length of the CDR3 is 16 residues. The V end was cut by 4 bases, the J end by 5 bases, with 20 bases between.

The genes are TRBV25-1 and TRBJ2-7, with D hard to call. Germline assignment: CDR1 MGHDK and CDR2 SYGVNS. There are 15 residues in the CDR3. V lost 4 bases to trimming and J lost 0 bases, with 13 bases between them. As DNA, the CDR3 is TGTGCCAGCAGTGTTGGTATGGGGATCTCCTACGAGCAGTACTTC. This codes for CASSVGMGISYEQYF.

The chain combines TRBV28 with TRBJ1-1; D possibly corresponds to TRBD1 (6 bases). Germline assignment: CDR1 MDHEN and CDR2 SYDVKM. Trimming shortened V by 6 bases and J by 4 bases, and 15 bases separated the two germline ends. The CDR3 spans 14 residues. DNA for the CDR3: TGTGCCAGCAGGCCAGGGGTTACAGCCACTGAAGCTTTCTTT. Amino acid sequence: CASRPGVTATEAFF.

The rearrangement uses TRBV4-3 and TRBJ2-7, with 12 bases lining up with TRBD2. With 3 bases clipped from V and 5 bases from J, the junction kept 5 bases outside the gene matches. This CDR3 has 15 amino acids. Germline V gene data show CDR1 as LGHNA and CDR2 as YSLEER. This CDR3 reads CASSQTSGRADEQYF. The CDR3 DNA is TGCGCCAGCAGCCAGACTAGCGGGAGAGCTGACGAGCAGTACTTC.

The rearrangement joins TRBV27 to TRBJ2-1; 9 nucleotides agree with TRBD2. The CDR3 consists of 14 residues. After removal of 4 bases from V and 4 bases from J, the junction contained 2 bases not matched to a gene. CDR1 and CDR2 from the germline V gene are MNHEY and SMNVEV (reference sequence). Here the CDR3 reads CASSSTSGYNEQFF. The CDR3 DNA is TGTGCCAGCAGTTCAACTAGCGGGTACAATGAGCAGTTCTTC.

V and J are TRBV5-4 and TRBJ2-7; 11 bases are a match to TRBD1. Germline loops: CDR1 SGHNT, CDR2 YYREEE (reference sequence). J lost 3 bases, V lost 4 bases, and 6 bases had no gene match. The CDR3 length is 15 residues. CDR3 bases: TGTGCCAGCAGCCCTGGGGGGACAGGGGGCTACGAGCAGTACTTC. This codes for CASSPGGTGGYEQYF.

This sequence joins TRBV28 and TRBJ2-3, with D perhaps matching TRBD1 or TRBD2 (5 bases each). This CDR3 is 12 amino acids long. Germline loops: CDR1 MDHEN, CDR2 SYDVKM. With 8 bases removed from V and 2 bases from J, the gap between germline ends came to 8 bases. The CDR3 loop reads CASVGTTDTQYF. CDR3 DNA sequence: TGTGCCAGCGTCGGGACCACAGATACGCAGTATTTT.

Notes on this clone: One junction end disagrees with the germline gene, perhaps due to a read error. The CDR3 spells CASSLASGRGETQYF. The CDR3 DNA follows: TGTGCTAGCAGCTTAGCTAGCGGGAGAGGCGAGACCCAGTACTTC. The chain carries TRBV7-7 and TRBJ2-5, with TRBD2 identical over 10 bases. This CDR3 is 15 amino acids long. The germline gives CDR1 SSHAT, CDR2 FNYEAQ (reference sequence). Based on the CDR3 plus reference TRBV7-7 and TRBJ2-5, the full variable domain is GAGVSQSPRYKVTKRGQDVTLRCDPISSHATLYWYQQALGQGPEFLTYFNYEAQPDKSGLPSDRFSAERPEGSISTLTIQRTEQRDSAMYRCASSLASGRGETQYFGPGTRLLVL.

In this sample, this clone turned up once. V is TRBV18 and J is TRBJ2-7; D is unresolved. The V end lost 4 bases, the J end lost 1 base, and 5 bases lay between the germline ends. Germline loops: CDR1 KGHSH, CDR2 LQKENI. CDR3 length equals 12 residues. CDR3 DNA sequence: TGTGCCAGCTCACAGGGTTCCTACGAGCAGTACTTC. Protein product: CASSQGSYEQYF.

The rearrangement links TRBV7-2 to TRBJ1-5, with D possibly matching TRBD1 (6 bases). The CDR3 consists of 14 residues. Germline CDR1 and CDR2: SGHTA and FQGNSA. Trimming stripped 2 bases from V and 5 bases from J, with 10 bases between. CDR3 nucleotide sequence: TGTGCCAGCAGCTTAATTCAGGGGCATCAGCCCCAGCATTTT. Translated: CASSLIQGHQPQHF. Full variable domain (rest looked up from reference TRBV7-2 and TRBJ1-5): GAGVSQSPSNKVTEKGKDVELRCDPISGHTALYWYRQSLGQGLEFLIYFQGNSAPDKSGLPSDRFSAERTGGSVSTLTIQRTQQEDSAVYLCASSLIQGHQPQHFGDGTRLSIL.

The chain links TRBV18 to TRBJ2-3, with 7 bases fitting TRBD1. Germline V gene data show CDR1 as KGHSH and CDR2 as LQKENI. V trimming: 3 bases; J trimming: 3 bases; junction bases outside the gene matches: 6. The CDR3 is 15 amino acids. The CDR3, as DNA: TGTGCCAGCTCACCGCGGAGACAGGGAACAGATACGCAGTATTTT. Protein product: CASSPRRQGTDTQYF.

Written as DNA, the CDR3 is TGTGCCAGTAGTATATCTGGCAGGGCCTACGAGCAGTACTTC. It encodes CASSISGRAYEQYF. V usage is TRBV19 and J usage is TRBJ2-7, with a possible D match to TRBD1 (5 bases). In germline, CDR1 is LNHDA, CDR2 SQIVND (reference sequence). The germline V and J ends were trimmed by 2 bases and 2 bases, with 10 bases remaining between them. This CDR3 has 14 amino acids. The variable domain in full, completed from reference TRBV19 and TRBJ2-7, reads DGGITQSPKYLFRKEGQNVTLSCEQNLNHDAMYWYRQDPGQGLRLIYYSQIVNDFQKGDIAEGYSVSREKKESFPLTVTSAQKNPTAFYLCASSISGRAYEQYFGPGTRLTVT.

J is TRBJ2-1 and V is TRBV18; 7 nucleotides align to TRBD1. From germline, CDR1 is KGHSH and CDR2 LQKENI. The length of the CDR3 is 14 residues. The ends lost 2 bases at V and 7 bases at J; junction bases unmatched: 5. CDR3: CASSPGTVKNEQFF. The CDR3 DNA follows: TGTGCCAGCTCACCAGGGACAGTAAAAAATGAGCAGTTCTTC.

This clone came up once. The CDR3 nucleotides are TGTGCCAGTAGTATTATAGCGGGAGATCCGGGCGAGCAGTACTTC. It specifies CASSIIAGDPGEQYF. The V gene is TRBV19, the J gene TRBJ2-7, with 9 bases matching TRBD2. Losses at the gene ends were 3 bases for V and 6 bases for J; bases not matched to a gene: 9. There are 15 residues in the CDR3. Germline values: CDR1 LNHDA, CDR2 SQIVND (reference sequence).

This chain uses TRBV27 with TRBJ1-4; tentative D call: TRBD1 (6 bases). The CDR3 spans 14 residues. Germline values: CDR1 MNHEY, CDR2 SMNVEV (reference sequence). Trimming removed 3 bases from V and 8 bases from J, with 13 bases in between. The DNA of the CDR3 is TGTGCCAGCAGTTTGAGGACAGTCGGAGAAAAACTGTTTTTT. This codes for CASSLRTVGEKLFF.

The V call is TRBV6-6, the J call TRBJ2-3; 11 positions match TRBD2. The CDR3 length is 15 residues. Germline V gene data show CDR1 as MNHNY and CDR2 as SVGAGI (reference sequence). The junction had 5 bases not matched to a gene; V was cut back by 5 bases and J by 4 bases. CDR3: CASSGLAGGPDTQYF. The CDR3 DNA reads TGTGCCAGCAGTGGCCTAGCGGGAGGACCAGATACGCAGTATTTT.

The J gene is TRBJ1-1, the V gene TRBV5-1; 10 nucleotides match TRBD1. The CDR3 contains 15 residues. The germline V gene encodes CDR1 SGHRS and CDR2 YFSETQ. The V gene end was trimmed by 4 bases and the J gene end by 4 bases; junction bases not matched to a gene: 7. This CDR3 reads CASSRGDRGATEAFF. CDR3 in DNA: TGCGCCAGCAGCCGAGGGGACAGGGGAGCCACTGAAGCTTTCTTT.

The J gene is TRBJ2-1, the V gene TRBV7-9, with D unresolved. Trimming left V 2 bases short and J 4 bases short, with 9 bases between. The CDR3 has 14 amino acids. Germline CDR1 SEHNR, CDR2 FQNEAQ (reference sequence). CDR3 amino acids: CASSLKWGYNEQFF. The CDR3 DNA reads TGTGCCAGCAGCTTAAAGTGGGGATACAATGAGCAGTTCTTC.

This clone was seen only a few times. This chain joins TRBV5-6 and TRBJ2-7, with 8 bases matching TRBD1. CDR1 and CDR2 (germline): SGHDT, YYEEEE. V gave up 3 bases and J gave up 2 bases; unmatched junction bases: 19. The CDR3 length is 19 residues. The DNA for the CDR3 is TGTGCCAGCAGCTCGCGCCCGGGACAGGCCTCAAAGGGGGCCTACGAGCAGTACTTC. Encoded protein: CASSSRPGQASKGAYEQYF.

This chain uses TRBV7-2 with TRBJ1-2; possible D gene TRBD1, 5 bases. The germline gives CDR1 SGHTA, CDR2 FQGNSA. Trimming shortened V by 10 bases and J by 8 bases, and 20 bases separated the two germline ends. This CDR3 region has 13 residues. The CDR3 protein is CATLTWGPEGYTF. CDR3 bases: TGTGCCACCTTGACATGGGGCCCGGAGGGCTACACCTTC.